These 9 T cell receptor beta chains were sequenced from one sample in a study of T cell clusters in autoimmune cytopenias. TRB was amplified from about 250 ng of peripheral blood genomic DNA per sample. Multiplex touch-down PCR amplified TRB using TRB-A and TRB-B pools in one tube. TCRdb re-called the multiplex PCR reads and catalogs CDR3 proteins one per entry, DNA excluded. The sample includes several thousand distinct CDR3 sequences. The same data also contributed to another study, on T cell repertoires in aging, cancer and after chemotherapy.

What was sequenced was peripheral blood. These receptors originate from a human donor in good health.

The V call is TRBV6-2 or TRBV6-3, the J call TRBJ2-3. This CDR3 contains 13 residues. CDR1 and CDR2 (germline): MNHEY, SVGEGT. CDR3 amino acids: CASSQVTPDTQYF.

This clonotype is called medium-sized based on its frequency. V usage is TRBV29-1 and J usage is TRBJ1-2; the TCRdb D gene call, TRBD1, has no DNA to confirm it. CDR3 length: 14 residues. In germline, CDR1 is SQVTM, CDR2 ANQGSEA. CDR3 residues: CSVEDLGQGYGYTF.

V usage is TRBV15 and J usage is TRBJ2-1; TCRdb's D call, TRBD1, is unchecked because there is no DNA. Looked up from germline, CDR1 is LNHNV and CDR2 is YYDKDF (reference sequence). This CDR3 contains 17 residues. CDR3 amino acids: CATSRESRDRVFYEQFF.

This chain uses TRBV12-3 or TRBV12-4 with TRBJ1-6. The CDR3 covers 12 residues. CDR3 region: CASSHQNSPLHF.

This chain connects TRBV12-3 or TRBV12-4 to TRBJ1-1. This CDR3 has 12 amino acids. The CDR3 region is CASSHLGAEAFF.

This clonotype ranks as medium-sized in terms of frequency. The chain links TRBV6-5 to TRBJ2-2. Germline lookup yields CDR1 MNHEY and CDR2 SVGAGI. The CDR3 has 11 amino acids. CDR3 loop: CASRWAGELFF.

This chain joins TRBV12-3 or TRBV12-4 and TRBJ2-5; TCRdb names TRBD1, which stays unverified in the absence of DNA. This CDR3 has 15 amino acids. The CDR3 loop reads CASRDENREQETQYF.

This sequence joins TRBV5-5 and TRBJ2-2; TCRdb names TRBD1, which stays unverified in the absence of DNA. The CDR3 sequence is 15 residues long. Germline V gene data show CDR1 as SGHKS and CDR2 as YYEKEE (reference sequence). CDR3 in amino acids: CASSRGQSNTGELFF.

The rearrangement links TRBV10-3 to TRBJ2-1; TCRdb calls TRBD2, which cannot be checked without DNA. The CDR3 extends over 15 amino acids. Germline CDR1 and CDR2: ENHRY and SYGVKD. The CDR3 region is CATMTSGSPLNEQFF.